This T cell receptor beta chain comes out of a study of neurological immune-mediated disorders. 5'RACE generated cDNA with 10-nucleotide random UMIs. TCRdb analysed the 5' RACE reads with MiXCR anew, one entry per CDR3 protein. Of some 29,000 distinct CDR3 sequences in the sample, about 12% were seen once. The CDR3 extends over 15 amino acids. V dropped 2 bases and J dropped 2 bases, with 15 bases sitting between them. The V gene's germline CDR1 is DFQATT and CDR2 SNEGSKA (reference sequence). This clonotype has ten or more counts. Maryland, USA blood bank volunteers served as healthy controls. Unsorted libraries were derived from 2 million PBMCs stored at -80 C.

The clonotype was recovered from a woman aged 55-69 years in good health. The chain joins TRBV20-1 to TRBJ2-5; possible D gene TRBD1, 7 bases. Sequences were obtained from PBMCs. The CDR3 coding sequence is TGCAGTGCTAGAACTCAGGGGGGTGATCAAGAGACCCAGTACTTC. It is translated as CSARTQGGDQETQYF.